The 7 T cell receptor beta chains reported below all come from one sample, sequenced in a study of early T cells in non-severe SARS-CoV-2 infection. Each CDR3 protein is one row after TCRdb ran MiXCR on the 5' RACE reads. The sample shows about 64,000 distinct CDR3 sequences, roughly an eighth of them seen only once. Sequences were derived from whole blood, sampled at baseline. The source is an adult who was a healthcare worker with PCR-confirmed SARS-CoV-2 infection or an uninfected control (not recorded which).

This chain connects TRBV5-4 to TRBJ1-2; a possible D gene is TRBD1 (6 bases). The V and J ends lost 1 base and 4 bases respectively, with 8 bases between them. Germline CDR1 reads SGHNT; CDR2 reads YYREEE (reference sequence). The CDR3 runs to 13 residues. Here the CDR3 DNA reads TGTGCCAGCAGCTTGCAGGGGACCTATGGCTACACCTTC. It yields the protein CASSLQGTYGYTF.

This clonotype was observed a few times. The V and J genes are TRBV9 and TRBJ2-6; D tentatively fits TRBD1 or TRBD2 (5 bases each). Trimming removed 0 bases at V and 0 bases at J, with 16 bases between. Germline V gives CDR1 SGDLS, CDR2 YYNGEE. The CDR3 has 19 amino acids. The CDR3 nucleotides read TGTGCCAGCAGCGTAGCCCGGGGCAGAGGATACTCTGGGGCCAACGTCCTGACTTTC. This sequence encodes CASSVARGRGYSGANVLTF.

This clonotype was seen more than once but under ten times. The V and J genes are TRBV6-2 or TRBV6-3 and TRBJ2-7; the D is unclear. V gave up 6 bases and J gave up 4 bases, with 13 bases separating them. The CDR3 consists of 13 residues. The germline gives CDR1 MNHEY, CDR2 SVGEGT. CDR3: CASSQGPLYEQYF. CDR3 nucleotides: TGTGCCAGCAGCCAAGGACCTCTATACGAGCAGTACTTC.

The V gene is TRBV24-1, the J gene TRBJ2-2; D is uncertain. The CDR3 totals 13 residues. Looked up from germline, CDR1 is KGHDR and CDR2 is SFDVKD. V lost 5 bases to trimming and J lost 3 bases, with 6 bases between them. The CDR3 DNA sequence: TGTGCCACCAGTGCCGGCGACACCGGGGAGCTGTTTTTT. The encoded protein is CATSAGDTGELFF.

V and J are TRBV5-6 and TRBJ2-7; a possible D gene is TRBD1 (7 bases). The CDR3 sequence is 15 residues long. Germline lookup yields CDR1 SGHDT and CDR2 YYEEEE. Trimming pared 4 bases from V and 3 bases from J, leaving 17 bases between. CDR3 in DNA: TGTGCCAGCAGCCTGGGCGGGACAGTGTTCTACGAGCAGTACTTC. It encodes CASSLGGTVFYEQYF.

This clonotype is classed as medium-sized. The chain recombines TRBV29-1 with TRBJ2-6, with D hard to call. This CDR3 has 12 amino acids. Germline CDR1 reads SQVTM; CDR2 reads ANQGSEA. The V end was cut by 3 bases, the J end by 0 bases, with 0 bases between. The CDR3, as DNA: TGCAGCGTTGACTCTGGGGCCAACGTCCTGACTTTC. Its translation: CSVDSGANVLTF.

This clonotype was observed a handful of times. The chain couples TRBV5-1 to TRBJ2-1; 9 bases are a match to TRBD1. Trimming at V came to 0 bases and at J to 1 base, leaving 8 bases not matched to a gene. This CDR3 contains 18 residues. CDR1 is SGHRS, CDR2 YFSETQ, per germline. CDR3 bases: TGCGCCAGCAGCTTGGTGGCGACAGGGGGAAGATCCTACAATGAGCAGTTCTTC. Protein sequence: CASSLVATGGRSYNEQFF.